This TCR beta chain was documented in a study of T cell responses to AZD1222 COVID-19 vaccine. This CDR3 contains 14 residues. Looked up from germline, CDR1 is MNHEY and CDR2 is SMNVEV (reference sequence). The V gene lost 3 bases and the J gene lost 7 bases, with 12 bases spanning the gap. Produced via immunoSEQ multiplex PCR; TCRdb's table is partial and in-frame only. The sample has 72,000 or so clones; 90% are singletons. The starting material was peripheral blood, obtained on day 0 of AZD1222 vaccination. The clonotype originates from an adult in good health. V is TRBV27 and J is TRBJ1-4; possible D gene TRBD1, 6 bases. CDR3 amino acids: CASSFQQGGEKLFF. CDR3 DNA: TGTGCCAGCAGTTTCCAACAGGGAGGTGAAAAACTGTTTTTT.